A single sample is the source of the 28 T cell receptor beta chains below, sequenced in a study of CD8 T cells in ankylosing spondylitis. MiXCR, applied by TCRdb to the 5' RACE reads, yields one record per CDR3 protein. The data contain more than 250,000 distinct CDR3 sequences, around a tenth of them singletons. Sequencing input: blood, either unsorted or a sorted T cell fraction (not recorded which). The source is a female donor with ankylosing spondylitis or in good health (not recorded which).

This clonotype was observed many times. The CDR3 nucleotides read TGTGCCAGCTCCCCAGAGACGGCCAGCTCTGGAAACACCATATATTTT. This sequence encodes CASSPETASSGNTIYF. The chain recombines TRBV18 with TRBJ1-3; unclear D gene. In germline, CDR1 is KGHSH, CDR2 LQKENI. Trimming removed 6 bases from V and 0 bases from J, with 15 bases in between. The CDR3 consists of 16 residues.

This clonotype turned up a few times. The V gene is TRBV6-2 or TRBV6-3, the J gene TRBJ2-1; TRBD2 agrees at 7 bases. The V gene's germline CDR1 is MNHEY and CDR2 SVGEGT. The junction had 6 bases not matched to a gene; V was cut back by 6 bases and J by 7 bases. This CDR3 region has 13 residues. The CDR3 DNA reads as TGTGCCAGCAGAGACGGGACTAATAATGAGCAGTTCTTC. Its protein is CASRDGTNNEQFF.

This clonotype was counted many times. V gene TRBV4-3 combines with J gene TRBJ2-2; D ambiguous. The CDR3 runs 14 residues. The germline V and J ends were trimmed by 6 bases and 1 base, with 9 bases remaining between them. Germline V lookup: CDR1 LGHNA, CDR2 YSLEER. For the CDR3, the DNA is TGCGCCAGCAGACGGAATTTGAACACCGGGGAGCTGTTTTTT. Its translation is CASRRNLNTGELFF.

This clonotype was detected many times. The rearrangement uses TRBV5-1 and TRBJ2-3, with 10 bases that match TRBD2. The CDR3 consists of 17 residues. CDR1 is SGHRS and CDR2 is YFSETQ in the germline V gene. Trimming took 3 bases from V and 8 from J; bases not matched to a gene: 15. The CDR3 DNA reads TGCGCCAGCAGCTCCGACTCTAGCGGGGGCACCTTCTCTACGCAGTATTTT. It translates to CASSSDSSGGTFSTQYF.

This clonotype was seen repeatedly, ten times or more. Compared with germline, one end of the junction differs, possibly owing to a read error. The rearrangement links TRBV12-3 or TRBV12-4 to TRBJ1-1; 7 nucleotides agree with TRBD1. The CDR3 runs 12 residues. For the CDR3, the DNA is TGCGCCAGCAGCCCAGGGGGCACTGAAGCTTTCTTT. This codes for CASSPGGTEAFF.

Ten or more counts support this clonotype. The chain uses TRBV28 and TRBJ1-3, with D possibly matching TRBD1 (5 bases). In germline, CDR1 is MDHEN, CDR2 SYDVKM. The CDR3 consists of 16 residues. V was clipped by 3 bases and J by 3 bases, with 15 bases between them. For the CDR3, the DNA is TGTGCCAGCAGTTTCCTCTCGACAGTGGATGGAAACACCATATATTTT. It specifies CASSFLSTVDGNTIYF.

This clonotype was detected ten times or more. This rearrangement joins TRBV5-1 to TRBJ2-7, with D perhaps matching TRBD1 (7 bases). The germline V gene encodes CDR1 SGHRS and CDR2 YFSETQ. The CDR3 has 13 amino acids. Trimming left V 5 bases short and J 6 bases short, with 15 bases between. CDR3 sequence (DNA): TGCGCCAGCAGTGGCGCGGGACAGCTCGAGCAGTACTTC. It specifies CASSGAGQLEQYF. The full variable domain, with the rest looked up from reference TRBV5-1 and TRBJ2-7, is KAGVTQTPRYLIKTRGQQVTLSCSPISGHRSVSWYQQTPGQGLQFLFEYFSETQRNKGNFPGRFSGRQFSNSRSEMNVSTLELGDSALYLCASSGAGQLEQYFGPGTRLTVT.

This clonotype was counted between two and nine times. The CDR3 region is CASSLRGLRTEAFF. CDR3 nucleotides: TGTGCCAGCAGCCTTAGGGGGCTGCGAACTGAAGCTTTCTTT. The chain recombines TRBV12-3 or TRBV12-4 with TRBJ1-1, with 7 bases lining up with TRBD1. The CDR3 sequence is 14 residues long. V dropped 6 bases and J dropped 5; count of bases not matched to a gene: 9.

The chain links TRBV20-1 to TRBJ2-3; no clear D. This CDR3 comprises 15 residues. Per germline, CDR1 DFQATT and CDR2 SNEGSKA (reference sequence). Between the trimmed V and J ends, which lost 0 bases and 2 bases, there was a span of 12 bases. CDR3 in amino acids: CSARDPSRNTDTQYF. DNA of the CDR3: TGCAGTGCTAGAGATCCCAGCCGCAACACAGATACGCAGTATTTT.

The gene calls are TRBV7-6 and TRBJ2-3, with 9 bases identical to TRBD2. The germline gives CDR1 SGHVS, CDR2 FNYEAQ. The J segment lost 3 bases and the V segment lost 5 bases, leaving 6 bases of the junction unmatched. The CDR3 runs to 15 residues. DNA of the CDR3: TGTGCCAGCAGCGGCGGGAGGGGAGGAACAGATACGCAGTATTTT. Translated: CASSGGRGGTDTQYF.

The rearrangement joins TRBV5-5 to TRBJ2-4, with a tentative D call TRBD2 (6 bases). Germline CDR1 and CDR2: SGHKS and YYEKEE (reference sequence). CDR3 length equals 15 residues. V lost 3 bases to trimming and J lost 5 bases, with 15 bases between them. CDR3 protein: CASSSPGVLENIQYF. In DNA, the CDR3 is TGTGCCAGCAGCTCCCCGGGGGTTCTGGAAAACATTCAGTACTTC.

This clonotype was recorded a few times. The chain links TRBV29-1 to TRBJ2-5; weak D call: TRBD1 (5 bases). Germline values: CDR1 SQVTM, CDR2 ANQGSEA. CDR3 size: 14 residues. V was cut by 4 bases and J by 0 bases, with 12 bases left in between. The CDR3 DNA sequence: TGCAGCGTTGGAAAGAGGACAAACCAAGAGACCCAGTACTTC. This codes for CSVGKRTNQETQYF.

This clonotype was counted ten times or more. This chain links TRBV29-1 with TRBJ2-3; maybe TRBD1 (6 bases). The CDR3 length is 14 residues. V was shortened by 5 bases and J by 5 bases, with 17 bases between the two germline ends. Per the germline V gene, CDR1 is SQVTM and CDR2 is ANQGSEA. The CDR3 sequence is CSVSTGSRKDTQYF. For the CDR3, the DNA is TGCAGCGTTTCTACAGGGTCTCGGAAAGATACGCAGTATTTT.

The rearrangement uses TRBV20-1 and TRBJ1-2; 7 bases are shared with TRBD1. The CDR3 sequence is 11 residues long. Germline V CDR1 and CDR2: DFQATT, SNEGSKA (reference sequence). V was clipped by 7 bases and J by 7 bases; unmatched bases: 6. This chain's CDR3 is CSVRQGSGYTF. CDR3 sequence (DNA): TGCAGTGTCAGACAGGGTAGTGGCTACACCTTC.

This clonotype was detected many times. J is TRBJ2-3 and V is TRBV14; D unresolved. CDR1 is SGHDN and CDR2 is FVKESK in the germline V gene. There are 13 residues in the CDR3. V was shortened by 4 bases and J by 1 base, with 6 bases between the two germline ends. The CDR3 DNA is TGTGCCAGCAGCCGGATAGGCACAGATACGCAGTATTTT. Amino acid sequence: CASSRIGTDTQYF.

This clonotype was observed many times. This chain connects TRBV24-1 to TRBJ2-5; D is perhaps TRBD2 (6 bases). The germline gives CDR1 KGHDR, CDR2 SFDVKD. The CDR3 runs 14 residues. The ends were cut back, 4 bases at V and 5 bases at J, with 13 bases in the middle. The CDR3 nucleotides read TGTGCCACCAGTGACGGTTGGGGGAGGGAGACCCAGTACTTC. Its protein is CATSDGWGRETQYF.

The sample holds many counts of this clonotype. The chain is built from TRBV7-2 and TRBJ2-1; 8 bases are shared with TRBD2. Germline loops: CDR1 SGHTA, CDR2 FQGNSA. The CDR3 covers 13 residues. The V segment lost 6 bases and the J segment 5 bases; nucleotides outside the gene matches: 3. The CDR3 region is CASRLAANNEQFF. In DNA, the CDR3 is TGTGCCAGCAGACTAGCGGCTAACAATGAGCAGTTCTTC.

The V and J genes are TRBV28 and TRBJ2-1; perhaps TRBD2 as D (6 bases). This CDR3 region has 11 residues. The germline gives CDR1 MDHEN, CDR2 SYDVKM. V was clipped by 6 bases and J by 10 bases, with 10 bases between them. CDR3 sequence (DNA): TGTGCCAGCAGCCCTCGGGAGGAGCAGTTCTTC. Translation gives CASSPREEQFF. Full variable domain (rest looked up from reference TRBV28 and TRBJ2-1): DVKVTQSSRYLVKRTGEKVFLECVQDMDHENMFWYRQDPGLGLRLIYFSYDVKMKEKGDIPEGYSVSREKKERFSLILESASTNQTSMYLCASSPREEQFFGPGTRLTVL.

The genes are TRBV20-1 and TRBJ2-7, with TRBD2 matching 11 bases. The germline CDR1 and CDR2 sequences are DFQATT and SNEGSKA (reference sequence). The CDR3 runs to 20 residues. J lost 2 bases, V lost 2 bases, and 20 bases had no gene match. Written as DNA, the CDR3 is TGCAGTGCTAGACCCACAAAAGTCGGAGTAGCGGGAGGGGAAACCTACGAGCAGTACTTC. It yields the protein CSARPTKVGVAGGETYEQYF.

This clonotype was recorded many times. The rearrangement joins TRBV7-8 to TRBJ2-7; D perhaps matches TRBD1 (6 bases). The CDR3 consists of 15 residues. Germline V gene sequence: CDR1 SGHVS, CDR2 FQNEAQ. The V end was cut by 5 bases, the J end by 6 bases, with 20 bases between. The CDR3 reads CASSPHRGTSGEQYF. The CDR3 DNA follows: TGTGCCAGCAGCCCACATCGTGGGACAAGCGGCGAGCAGTACTTC.

This clonotype has at least ten counts. The chain combines TRBV5-1 with TRBJ1-5; D not certain. V lost 7 bases to trimming and J lost 0 bases, with 8 bases between them. CDR1 SGHRS and CDR2 YFSETQ come from the germline V gene. The CDR3 loop spans 13 amino acids. CDR3 in amino acids: CASAEYSNQPQHF. The CDR3 nucleotides read TGCGCCAGCGCGGAATATAGCAATCAGCCCCAGCATTTT. Filled out from reference TRBV5-1 and TRBJ1-5, the complete variable domain reads KAGVTQTPRYLIKTRGQQVTLSCSPISGHRSVSWYQQTPGQGLQFLFEYFSETQRNKGNFPGRFSGRQFSNSRSEMNVSTLELGDSALYLCASAEYSNQPQHFGDGTRLSIL.

This clonotype has a count of ten or more. The chain links TRBV20-1 to TRBJ1-5; no firm D call. The CDR3 runs 12 residues. The ends were cut back, 8 bases at V and 2 bases at J, with 10 bases in the middle. CDR1 DFQATT and CDR2 SNEGSKA come from the germline V gene (reference sequence). The CDR3 nucleotides read TGCAGTTCAAAGGACGGCAATCAGCCCCAGCATTTT. This gives the protein CSSKDGNQPQHF.

To note about this clonotype: A much more abundant neighbour one base away suggests this may be a read error. The chain uses TRBV5-4 and TRBJ1-2; 8 nucleotides line up with TRBD1. Germline V CDR1 and CDR2: SGHNT, YYREEE (reference sequence). The CDR3 has 14 amino acids. The CDR3 spells CASSSNAGGNGYAF. The CDR3 bases are TGTGCCAGCAGCTCGAACGCAGGGGGCAATGGCTACGCCTTC.

There are many counts of this clonotype. The gene calls are TRBV6-2 or TRBV6-3 and TRBJ1-1; D remains unclear. The CDR3 sequence is 16 residues long. Germline V gene data show CDR1 as MNHEY and CDR2 as SVGEGT. V lost 0 bases to trimming and J lost 4 bases, with 15 bases between them. CDR3 bases: TGTGCCAGCAGTTACTCGAGTATTTCACGGTTCACTGAAGCTTTCTTT. As protein: CASSYSSISRFTEAFF.

At least ten counts were recorded for this clonotype. This rearrangement joins TRBV5-5 to TRBJ1-2, with 8 bases that match TRBD1. The CDR3 runs to 14 residues. Germline V lookup: CDR1 SGHKS, CDR2 YYEKEE (reference sequence). The V segment lost 0 bases and the J segment 4 bases; nucleotides outside the gene matches: 2. CDR3 nucleotides: TGTGCCAGCAGCTTGGGTGGACAGGGCTATGGCTACACCTTC. Amino acids: CASSLGGQGYGYTF.

This chain connects TRBV18 to TRBJ1-4; perhaps TRBD1 as D (6 bases). Germline assignment: CDR1 KGHSH and CDR2 LQKENI. This CDR3 is built from 16 residues. V lost 4 bases, J lost 4 bases, and 16 bases lay in between. Here the CDR3 DNA reads TGTGCCAGCTCACAGTTCAGGACAGAAAATAATGAAAAACTGTTTTTT. It codes for CASSQFRTENNEKLFF.

The chain couples TRBV10-3 to TRBJ1-3, with no clear D. V shed 0 bases and J shed 5 bases, with 11 bases lying between them. Germline V gives CDR1 ENHRY, CDR2 SYGVKD. The CDR3 covers 15 residues. The CDR3 sequence is CAISESAVGRNTIYF. The CDR3 DNA follows: TGTGCCATCAGTGAGTCCGCCGTGGGGAGAAACACCATATATTTT.

Regarding this clonotype: The likely explanation is a read error, given a far larger clone one base away. The genes are TRBV11-2 and TRBJ2-5; D is ambiguous. Trimming pared 10 bases from V and 3 bases from J, leaving 9 bases between. The CDR3 is made up of 11 amino acids. Germline CDR1 SGHAT, CDR2 FQNNGV. The CDR3 protein is CATSFKETQYF. The CDR3 DNA sequence: TGTGCCACCAGTTTCAAAGAGACCCAGTACTTC.